The present entry profiles one T cell receptor beta chain with its context. The data derive from a study of OX40 agonist ivuxolimab in advanced cancers. TCRdb keeps only in-frame clones here, not all; method: immunoSEQ multiplex PCR. The repertoire has 52,000 or so clones, about 88% of them found once; the top ten carry roughly 1.5%. Germline V gene data show CDR1 as GTSNPN and CDR2 as SVGIG (reference sequence). The CDR3 contains 11 residues. The V and J ends lost 3 bases and 10 bases respectively, with 10 bases between them. This chain connects TRBV30 to TRBJ2-1, with D perhaps matching TRBD2 (5 bases). The source of this sequence is an adult with an advanced solid tumor such as melanoma, head and neck, liver or kidney cancer. The sequencing used CD4+ or CD8+ T cells sorted from blood, collected in a trial of the OX40 agonist ivuxolimab. The CDR3 nucleotides are TGTGCCTGGAGGGGCCGGGGAGAGCAGTTCTTC. Translation: CAWRGRGEQFF.